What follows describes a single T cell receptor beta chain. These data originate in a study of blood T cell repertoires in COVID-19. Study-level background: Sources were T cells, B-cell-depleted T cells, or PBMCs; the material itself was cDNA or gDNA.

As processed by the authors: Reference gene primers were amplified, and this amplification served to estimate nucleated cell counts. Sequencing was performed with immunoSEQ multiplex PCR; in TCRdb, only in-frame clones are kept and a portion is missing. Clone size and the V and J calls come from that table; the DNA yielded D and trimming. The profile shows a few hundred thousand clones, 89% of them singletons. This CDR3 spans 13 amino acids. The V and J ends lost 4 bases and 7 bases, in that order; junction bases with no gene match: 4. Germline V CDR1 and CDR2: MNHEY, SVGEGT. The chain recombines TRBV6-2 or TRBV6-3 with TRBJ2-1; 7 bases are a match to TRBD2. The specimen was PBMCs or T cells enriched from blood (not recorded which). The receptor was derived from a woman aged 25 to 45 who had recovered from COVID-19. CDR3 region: CASSLRGWNEQFF. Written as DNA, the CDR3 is TGTGCCAGCAGTTTGCGGGGGTGGAATGAGCAGTTCTTC.